A single sample is the source of the 10 T cell receptor beta chains below, sequenced in a study of cytomegalovirus exposure and HLA in healthy donors. PCR amplification relied on 60 Vbeta primers (plus 13 Jbeta primers). Clones were sequenced by immunoSEQ multiplex PCR, and TCRdb holds only the in-frame ones, with some missing. The sample records 100,000 to 150,000 clones, roughly 89% being singletons. The specimen sequenced was PBMCs. Every receptor here comes from a woman in her 30s in good health and CMV-seronegative.

V is TRBV6-6 and J is TRBJ1-5; no reliable D call. The germline gives CDR1 MNHNY, CDR2 SVGAGI (reference sequence). V was cut by 0 bases and J by 2 bases, with 11 bases left in between. The CDR3 length is 16 residues. CDR3 nucleotide sequence: TGTGCCAGCAGTTACTCCGTCCCACGGGGCAATCAGCCCCAGCATTTT. It codes for CASSYSVPRGNQPQHF.

The chain uses TRBV10-3 and TRBJ2-1, with D possibly matching TRBD2 (6 bases). Germline-derived CDR1 and CDR2 are ENHRY and SYGVKD. V dropped 3 bases and J dropped 12 bases, with 24 bases sitting between them. CDR3 length equals 16 residues. The CDR3: CAISDDPRWRAAGQFF. CDR3 nucleotides: TGTGCCATCAGTGATGATCCCAGGTGGAGGGCTGCTGGGCAGTTCTTC.

This chain connects TRBV9 to TRBJ2-2; D perhaps matches TRBD2 (6 bases). V lost 4 bases, J lost 4 bases, and 14 bases lay in between. CDR1 SGDLS and CDR2 YYNGEE come from the germline V gene. This CDR3 comprises 15 residues. The DNA for the CDR3 is TGTGCCAGCAGCACCACTCTGGAGGGCACCGGGGAGCTGTTTTTT. Its translation is CASSTTLEGTGELFF.

The V and J genes are TRBV5-6 and TRBJ2-2; 8 bases match TRBD1. CDR3 length equals 15 residues. The trim removed 0 bases at V and 4 bases at J, leaving 2 bases unmatched. Germline assignment: CDR1 SGHDT and CDR2 YYEEEE. CDR3 nucleotides: TGTGCCAGCAGCTTGGAAACAGGGGGCACCGGGGAGCTGTTTTTT. It specifies CASSLETGGTGELFF.

The J gene is TRBJ2-7, the V gene TRBV7-2; D possibly corresponds to TRBD1 (5 bases). The germline CDR1 and CDR2 sequences are SGHTA and FQGNSA. The CDR3 consists of 14 residues. V lost 2 bases to trimming and J lost 0 bases, with 8 bases between them. CDR3 sequence (DNA): TGTGCCAGCAGCTTAAGACAGACCTCCTACGAGCAGTACTTC. Its protein is CASSLRQTSYEQYF.

This clone was observed a single time. This chain links TRBV2 with TRBJ1-1; maybe TRBD1 (5 bases). Germline V gene data show CDR1 as SNHLY and CDR2 as FYNNEI. V shed 4 bases and J shed 5 bases, with 14 bases lying between them. The CDR3 is 14 residues long. The CDR3 spells CASSVVRRGTEAFF. The CDR3 bases are TGTGCCAGCAGTGTGGTCAGGCGGGGGACTGAAGCTTTCTTT.

The chain is built from TRBV7-2 and TRBJ1-4; 7 nucleotides match TRBD1. This CDR3 region has 17 residues. Trimming cost V 1 base and J 0 bases; bases outside gene matches: 5. The V gene's germline CDR1 is SGHTA and CDR2 FQGNSA. The CDR3 protein is CASSLGPTGATNEKLFF. DNA of the CDR3: TGTGCCAGCAGCTTAGGACCTACAGGGGCAACTAATGAAAAACTGTTTTTT. The full variable domain, with the rest looked up from reference TRBV7-2 and TRBJ1-4, is GAGVSQSPSNKVTEKGKDVELRCDPISGHTALYWYRQSLGQGLEFLIYFQGNSAPDKSGLPSDRFSAERTGGSVSTLTIQRTQQEDSAVYLCASSLGPTGATNEKLFFGSGTQLSVL.

The CDR3 nucleotides read TGTGCCAGCAGCCCCTGGGGGGCTGGGGCCAACGTCCTGACTTTC. It encodes CASSPWGAGANVLTF. V and J are TRBV14 and TRBJ2-6; weak D call: TRBD2 (6 bases). Germline CDR1 SGHDN, CDR2 FVKESK. The CDR3 is 15 residues long. V lost 4 bases, J lost 2 bases, and 9 bases lay in between.

The chain combines TRBV4-3 with TRBJ2-4; 11 bases are shared with TRBD2. Germline CDR1 is LGHNA and CDR2 is YSLEER. The CDR3 is 17 amino acids. V lost 0 bases to trimming and J lost 7 bases; unmatched junction nucleotides: 8. The CDR3 loop is CASSQEIAGGPKNIQYF. CDR3 bases: TGCGCCAGCAGCCAAGAAATAGCGGGAGGGCCAAAGAACATTCAGTACTTC.

This clone showed up just once. The J gene is TRBJ1-5, the V gene TRBV4-2; 8 nucleotides match TRBD1. V lost 4 bases, J lost 5 bases, and 4 bases stayed unmatched. This CDR3 is built from 14 residues. CDR1 is LGHNA, CDR2 YNFKEQ, per germline. The chain's CDR3 is CASSLNRGDQPQHF. In DNA, the CDR3 is TGTGCCAGCAGCCTGAACAGGGGGGATCAGCCCCAGCATTTT.